The rows below give T cell receptor beta chains drawn from one sample of a study of OX40 agonist ivuxolimab in advanced cancers. The protocol was immunoSEQ multiplex PCR, while the TCRdb copy is restricted to in-frame clones and leaves out a portion. Of around 72,000 clones listed, 80% to 85% were seen once; the top ten hold about 0.4%. The input for sequencing was CD4+ or CD8+ T cells sorted from blood, taken in a trial of the OX40 agonist ivuxolimab. These receptors came from an adult with an advanced solid tumor such as melanoma, head and neck, liver or kidney cancer. The CDR3 runs from the conserved cysteine through the conserved F or W. Each record gives: CDR3 protein, CDR3 DNA, V gene, clone size, D gene, J gene. A D gene is named only where the DNA matches it firmly. Clone size is stated in some rows and not others, as once, few, many or a class when expanded.

CDR3aa: CASSRVDGNQPQHF; CDR3nt: TGTGCCAGCAGTAGGGTGGATGGCAATCAGCCCCAGCATTTT; v_gene: TRBV6-1; abundance: NA; d_gene: NA; j_gene: TRBJ1-5
CDR3aa: CASSPQSDTQYF; CDR3nt: TGTGCCAGCAGTCCCCAATCAGATACGCAGTATTTT; v_gene: TRBV28; abundance: few; d_gene: NA; j_gene: TRBJ2-3
CDR3aa: CASSADRDQPQHF; CDR3nt: TGTGCCAGCAGCGCCGACAGGGATCAGCCCCAGCATTTT; v_gene: TRBV5-4; abundance: NA; d_gene: TRBD1; j_gene: TRBJ1-5
CDR3aa: CASTTVGGGNTIYF; CDR3nt: TGTGCCAGCACCACCGTCGGGGGAGGAAACACCATATATTTT; v_gene: TRBV28; abundance: once; d_gene: NA; j_gene: TRBJ1-3
CDR3aa: CASREAGVYETQYF; CDR3nt: TGTGCCAGCAGGGAAGCGGGGGTATACGAGACCCAGTACTTC; v_gene: TRBV2; abundance: NA; d_gene: TRBD2; j_gene: TRBJ2-5
CDR3aa: CASRRDQYNEQFF; CDR3nt: TGTGCCAGCCGACGGGACCAATACAATGAGCAGTTCTTC; v_gene: TRBV2; abundance: once; d_gene: NA; j_gene: TRBJ2-1
CDR3aa: CASSQEDRGTDTQYF; CDR3nt: TGTGCCAGCAGCCAAGAAGACAGGGGCACAGATACGCAGTATTTT; v_gene: TRBV4-2; abundance: NA; d_gene: TRBD1; j_gene: TRBJ2-3
CDR3aa: CASSLVGRIGELFF; CDR3nt: TGTGCCAGCAGCTTGGTGGGGCGTATTGGGGAGCTGTTTTTT; v_gene: TRBV7-3; abundance: NA; d_gene: NA; j_gene: TRBJ2-2
CDR3aa: CASRVGTDTQYF; CDR3nt: TGTGCCAGCAGGGTGGGCACAGATACGCAGTATTTT; v_gene: TRBV28; abundance: NA; d_gene: NA; j_gene: TRBJ2-3
CDR3aa: CASSNLDTGELFF; CDR3nt: TGTGCCAGCAGTAACCTTGACACCGGGGAGCTGTTTTTT; v_gene: TRBV6-5; abundance: few; d_gene: NA; j_gene: TRBJ2-2
CDR3aa: CASSLEGNEQFF; CDR3nt: TGCGCCAGCAGCTTGGAGGGAAATGAGCAGTTCTTC; v_gene: TRBV5-1; abundance: NA; d_gene: NA; j_gene: TRBJ2-1
CDR3aa: CASSYLDSRVEQYF; CDR3nt: TGTGCCAGCAGTTACCTGGACAGTAGGGTCGAGCAGTACTTC; v_gene: TRBV6-5; abundance: NA; d_gene: NA; j_gene: TRBJ2-7
CDR3aa: CASSQIVGDSYEQYF; CDR3nt: TGCGCCAGCAGCCAAATCGTAGGGGATTCCTACGAGCAGTACTTC; v_gene: TRBV4-1; abundance: NA; d_gene: NA; j_gene: TRBJ2-7
CDR3aa: CASSRLYSGTTGELFF; CDR3nt: TGTGCCAGCAGCCGACTTTATAGCGGGACCACCGGGGAGCTGTTTTTT; v_gene: TRBV5-6; abundance: NA; d_gene: TRBD2; j_gene: TRBJ2-2
CDR3aa: CASSLGGLADTDTQYF; CDR3nt: TGTGCCAGCAGCTTAGGGGGACTAGCGGACACAGATACGCAGTATTTT; v_gene: TRBV11-2; abundance: NA; d_gene: TRBD2; j_gene: TRBJ2-3
CDR3aa: CASSYKENTEAFF; CDR3nt: TGTGCCAGCAGTTACAAGGAGAACACTGAAGCTTTCTTT; v_gene: TRBV6-5; abundance: once; d_gene: NA; j_gene: TRBJ1-1
CDR3aa: CASSPGRSATYEQYF; CDR3nt: TGCGCCAGCAGCCCCGGAAGGTCCGCTACCTACGAGCAGTACTTC; v_gene: TRBV4-3; abundance: once; d_gene: NA; j_gene: TRBJ2-7
CDR3aa: CASSLRVAGGTGELFF; CDR3nt: TGTGCCAGCAGCTTACGCGTGGCAGGGGGTACCGGGGAGCTGTTTTTT; v_gene: TRBV7-2; abundance: NA; d_gene: TRBD1; j_gene: TRBJ2-2
CDR3aa: CASSQDGGASTDTQYF; CDR3nt: TGCGCCAGCAGCCAAGATGGGGGAGCTAGCACAGATACGCAGTATTTT; v_gene: TRBV4-3; abundance: NA; d_gene: NA; j_gene: TRBJ2-3
CDR3aa: CASSLGTGGHYEQYF; CDR3nt: TGTGCCAGCAGTCTAGGGACAGGGGGCCACTACGAGCAGTACTTC; v_gene: TRBV6-1; abundance: NA; d_gene: TRBD1; j_gene: TRBJ2-7
CDR3aa: CASSPGTVMSGELFF; CDR3nt: TGCGCCAGCAGCCCCGGGACAGTTATGTCCGGGGAGCTGTTTTTT; v_gene: TRBV5-1; abundance: NA; d_gene: TRBD1; j_gene: TRBJ2-2
CDR3aa: CASSLDSGTGALGGYTF; CDR3nt: TGTGCCAGCAGCTTAGATTCGGGGACAGGGGCCCTCGGGGGCTACACCTTC; v_gene: TRBV7-3; abundance: NA; d_gene: TRBD1; j_gene: TRBJ1-2
CDR3aa: CASSYGRSEAFF; CDR3nt: TGTGCCAGCAGTTACGGGCGAAGTGAAGCTTTCTTT; v_gene: TRBV6-6; abundance: NA; d_gene: NA; j_gene: TRBJ1-1
CDR3aa: CASSTQGTVYSPLHF; CDR3nt: TGTGCCAGCAGCACGCAGGGGACTGTTTATTCACCCCTCCACTTT; v_gene: TRBV5-4; abundance: NA; d_gene: NA; j_gene: TRBJ1-6
CDR3aa: CASSPVGGRRSNQPQHF; CDR3nt: TGTGCCAGCAGTCCGGTAGGGGGGCGGAGAAGCAATCAGCCCCAGCATTTT; v_gene: TRBV28; abundance: few; d_gene: NA; j_gene: TRBJ1-5
CDR3aa: CASSPPSGRGYEQYF; CDR3nt: TGTGCCAGCAGTCCTCCGAGCGGGAGAGGGTACGAGCAGTACTTC; v_gene: TRBV6-1; abundance: few; d_gene: TRBD2; j_gene: TRBJ2-7